Each of the 6 T cell receptor beta chains below was sequenced from the same sample in a study of blood T cell repertoires in COVID-19. TCRdb's table, derived via immunoSEQ multiplex PCR, lists solely in-frame clones and lacks some. This table has approximately 240,000 clones, 84% appearing once. The sample was peripheral blood. These receptors originate from a man aged 50-59 years with acute or convalescent COVID-19.

The chain combines TRBV5-6 with TRBJ1-2, with D possibly matching TRBD1 (6 bases). Trimming shortened V by 4 bases and J by 4 bases, and 17 bases separated the two germline ends. Germline V gene data show CDR1 as SGHDT and CDR2 as YYEEEE. The CDR3 contains 15 residues. The CDR3 bases are TGTGCCAGCAGCCTCCGTCTGACAGGTCCCTATGGCTACACCTTC. Translated: CASSLRLTGPYGYTF.

V usage is TRBV3-1 (or the pseudogene TRBV3-2) and J usage is TRBJ1-5; TRBD1 might be the D (6 bases). Trimming pared 1 base from V and 3 bases from J, leaving 10 bases between. Germline assignment: CDR1 LGHDT and CDR2 YNNKEL (reference sequence). The CDR3 has 15 residues. CDR3 residues: CASSQVQGANQPQHF. The DNA of the CDR3 is TGTGCCAGCAGCCAAGTACAGGGAGCCAATCAGCCCCAGCATTTT.

The chain couples TRBV11-3 to TRBJ1-1; 12 bases map to TRBD1. CDR3 length: 15 amino acids. V dropped 5 bases and J dropped 3; count of bases not matched to a gene: 4. Germline V gene lookup returns CDR1 SGHNT and CDR2 YENEEA. The CDR3 here is CASSIGTGGYTEAFF. CDR3 DNA: TGTGCCAGCAGCATAGGGACAGGGGGCTACACTGAAGCTTTCTTT.

In this sample, this clone turned up a few times. V is TRBV18 and J is TRBJ1-5; 7 bases agree with TRBD1. This CDR3 is 13 amino acids long. From germline, CDR1 is KGHSH and CDR2 LQKENI. V shed 6 bases, J shed 4 bases, and the junction held 3 bases outside the gene matches. CDR3 sequence (DNA): TGTGCCAGCTCGACAGGGCTAAATCAGCCCCAGCATTTT. It codes for CASSTGLNQPQHF.

V gene TRBV10-3 combines with J gene TRBJ2-2; 7 nucleotides align to TRBD2. The CDR3 loop spans 15 amino acids. In germline, CDR1 is ENHRY, CDR2 SYGVKD. V dropped 4 bases and J dropped 6; count of bases not matched to a gene: 8. The CDR3 here is CAISGSGVGAGELFF. The DNA of the CDR3 is TGTGCCATCAGTGGAAGCGGGGTAGGCGCCGGGGAGCTGTTTTTT.

The chain couples TRBV7-9 to TRBJ2-2, with 7 bases lining up with TRBD2. V dropped 2 bases and J dropped 4; count of bases not matched to a gene: 1. The germline V gene has CDR1 SEHNR and CDR2 FQNEAQ (reference sequence). This CDR3 spans 14 amino acids. As DNA, the CDR3 is TGTGCCAGCAGCTTATCTAGCGGCACCGGGGAGCTGTTTTTT. Its protein is CASSLSSGTGELFF.